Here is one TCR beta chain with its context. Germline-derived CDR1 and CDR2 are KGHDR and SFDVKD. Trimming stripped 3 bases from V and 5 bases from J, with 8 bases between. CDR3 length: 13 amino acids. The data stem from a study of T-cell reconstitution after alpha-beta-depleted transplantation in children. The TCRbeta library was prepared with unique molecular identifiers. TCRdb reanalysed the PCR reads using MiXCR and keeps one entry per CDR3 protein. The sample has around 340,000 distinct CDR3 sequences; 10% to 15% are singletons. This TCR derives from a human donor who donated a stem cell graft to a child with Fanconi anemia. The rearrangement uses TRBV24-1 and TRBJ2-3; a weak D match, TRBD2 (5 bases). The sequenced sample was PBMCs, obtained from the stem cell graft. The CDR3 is CATSDPGRDTQYF. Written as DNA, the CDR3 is TGTGCCACCAGTGATCCGGGGAGAGATACGCAGTATTTT.